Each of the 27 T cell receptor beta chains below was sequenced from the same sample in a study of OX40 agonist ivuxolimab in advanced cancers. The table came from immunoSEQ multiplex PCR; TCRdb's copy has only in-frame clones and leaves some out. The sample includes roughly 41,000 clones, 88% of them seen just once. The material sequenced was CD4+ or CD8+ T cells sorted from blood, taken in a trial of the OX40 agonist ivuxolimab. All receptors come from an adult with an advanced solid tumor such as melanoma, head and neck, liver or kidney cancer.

The CDR3 reads CASSQRQLNTEAFF. CDR3 nucleotides: TGTGCCAGCAGTCAGAGACAGTTGAACACTGAAGCTTTCTTT. V and J are TRBV28 and TRBJ1-1, with D maybe TRBD1 (5 bases). Trimming cost V 5 bases and J 0 bases, with 10 bases left between them. The CDR3 extends over 14 amino acids. CDR1 is MDHEN and CDR2 is SYDVKM in the germline V gene.

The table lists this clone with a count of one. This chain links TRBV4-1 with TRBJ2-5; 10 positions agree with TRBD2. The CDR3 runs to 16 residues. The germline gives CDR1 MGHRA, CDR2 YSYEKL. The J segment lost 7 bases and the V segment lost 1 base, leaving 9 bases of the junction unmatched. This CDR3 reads CASSQGPLAGDGTQYF. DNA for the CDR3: TGCGCCAGCAGCCAAGGGCCGCTAGCGGGGGACGGGACCCAGTACTTC.

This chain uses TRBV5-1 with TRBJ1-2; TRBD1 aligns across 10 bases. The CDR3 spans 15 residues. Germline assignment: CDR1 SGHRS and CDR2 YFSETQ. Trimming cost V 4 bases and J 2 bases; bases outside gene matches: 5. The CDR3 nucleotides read TGCGCCAGCAGCCCCGGGACAGGGGAGAACTATGGCTACACCTTC. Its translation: CASSPGTGENYGYTF.

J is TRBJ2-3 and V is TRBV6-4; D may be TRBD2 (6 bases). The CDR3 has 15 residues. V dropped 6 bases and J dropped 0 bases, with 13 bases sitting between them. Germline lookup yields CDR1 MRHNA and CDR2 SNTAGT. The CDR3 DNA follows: TGTGCCAGCAGAAGACTAGGCACTAGCACAGATACGCAGTATTTT. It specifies CASRRLGTSTDTQYF.

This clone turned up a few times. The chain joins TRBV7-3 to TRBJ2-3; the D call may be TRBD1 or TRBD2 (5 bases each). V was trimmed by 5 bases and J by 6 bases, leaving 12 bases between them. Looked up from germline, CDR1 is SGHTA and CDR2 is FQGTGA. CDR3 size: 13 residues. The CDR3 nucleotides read TGTGCCAGCAGCCGGGGCAGTACTGATACGCAGTATTTT. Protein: CASSRGSTDTQYF.

The DNA for the CDR3 is TGCGCCAGCAGCCCCGGGACTAGCGCCCGCAATGAGCAGTTCTTC. It codes for CASSPGTSARNEQFF. The genes are TRBV5-1 and TRBJ2-1; 10 bases map to TRBD2. J was trimmed by 6 bases and V by 4 bases; bases with no gene match: 7. Per the germline V gene, CDR1 is SGHRS and CDR2 is YFSETQ. This CDR3 contains 15 residues.

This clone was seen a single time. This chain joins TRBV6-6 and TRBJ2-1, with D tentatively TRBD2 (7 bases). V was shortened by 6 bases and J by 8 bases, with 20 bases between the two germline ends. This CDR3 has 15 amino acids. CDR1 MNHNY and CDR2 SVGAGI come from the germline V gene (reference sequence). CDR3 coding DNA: TGTGCCAGCAGCCCCGGGGGCGGGAGTTCGGATGAGCAGTTCTTC. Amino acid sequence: CASSPGGGSSDEQFF.

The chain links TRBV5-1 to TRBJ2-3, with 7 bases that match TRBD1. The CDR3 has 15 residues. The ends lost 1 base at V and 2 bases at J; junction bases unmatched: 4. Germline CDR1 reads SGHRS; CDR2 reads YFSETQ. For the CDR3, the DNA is TGCGCCAGCAGCTTGACAGGGGTCGACACAGATACGCAGTATTTT. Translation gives CASSLTGVDTDTQYF.

The CDR3 DNA reads as TGTGCCAGCAGCCCACCCTTTTTGGGCTACGAGCAGTACTTC. This sequence encodes CASSPPFLGYEQYF. V and J are TRBV28 and TRBJ2-7, with no clear D. Germline V gene sequence: CDR1 MDHEN, CDR2 SYDVKM. The V gene lost 6 bases and the J gene lost 3 bases, with 15 bases spanning the gap. The CDR3 extends over 14 amino acids.

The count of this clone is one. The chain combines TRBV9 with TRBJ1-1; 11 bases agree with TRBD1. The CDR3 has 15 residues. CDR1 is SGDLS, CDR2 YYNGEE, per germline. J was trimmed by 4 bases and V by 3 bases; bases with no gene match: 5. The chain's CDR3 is CASSALGQGGTEAFF. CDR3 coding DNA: TGTGCCAGCAGCGCCCTGGGACAGGGGGGCACTGAAGCTTTCTTT.

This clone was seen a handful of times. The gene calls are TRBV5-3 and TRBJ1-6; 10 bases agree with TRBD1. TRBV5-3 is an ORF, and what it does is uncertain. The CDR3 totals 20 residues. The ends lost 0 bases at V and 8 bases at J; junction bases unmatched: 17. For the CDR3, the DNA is TGTGCCAGAAGCTTGGCATCGATAAATCCGACAGGGGGCGGTCATTCACCCCTCCACTTT. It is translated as CARSLASINPTGGGHSPLHF.

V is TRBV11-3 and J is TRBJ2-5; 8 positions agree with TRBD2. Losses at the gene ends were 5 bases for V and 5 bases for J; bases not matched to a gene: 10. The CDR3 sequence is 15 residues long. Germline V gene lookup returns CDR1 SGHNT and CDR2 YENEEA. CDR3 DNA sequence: TGTGCCAGCAGCCCGAACGGGGGGGCCTGGGAGACCCAGTACTTC. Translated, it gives CASSPNGGAWETQYF.

The chain's CDR3 is CSVNNRGPDGYTF. The CDR3 bases are TGCAGCGTCAATAACAGGGGGCCGGATGGCTACACCTTC. The V call is TRBV29-1, the J call TRBJ1-2, with TRBD1 matching over 9 bases. This CDR3 spans 13 amino acids. CDR1 and CDR2 (germline): SQVTM, ANQGSEA. Trimming removed 6 bases from V and 6 bases from J; junction bases left unmatched: 8.

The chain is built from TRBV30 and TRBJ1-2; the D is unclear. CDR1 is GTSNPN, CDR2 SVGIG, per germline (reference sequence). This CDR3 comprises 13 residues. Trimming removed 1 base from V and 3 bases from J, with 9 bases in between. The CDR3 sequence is CAWSEGRHYGYTF. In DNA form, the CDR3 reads TGTGCCTGGAGTGAAGGGAGGCACTATGGCTACACCTTC. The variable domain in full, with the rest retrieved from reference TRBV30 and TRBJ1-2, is SQTIHQWPATLVQPVGSPLSLECTVEGTSNPNLYWYRQAAGRGLQLLFYSVGIGQISSEVPQNLSASRPQDRQFILSSKKLLLSDSGFYLCAWSEGRHYGYTFGSGTRLTVV.

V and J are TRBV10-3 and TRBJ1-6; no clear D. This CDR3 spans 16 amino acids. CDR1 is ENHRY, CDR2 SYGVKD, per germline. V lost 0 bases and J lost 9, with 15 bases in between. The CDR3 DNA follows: TGTGCCATCAGTGAGTCCTCGGGGAGGGAGAGTTCACCCCTCCACTTT. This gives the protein CAISESSGRESSPLHF.

The CDR3 loop is CASSLEGTGVSPLHF. The CDR3 DNA is TGTGCCAGCAGCTTGGAGGGGACAGGGGTTTCACCCCTCCACTTT. The chain uses TRBV5-8 and TRBJ1-6; TRBD1 agrees at 10 bases. V lost 0 bases to trimming and J lost 9 bases; unmatched junction nucleotides: 3. The germline gives CDR1 SGHTS, CDR2 YDEGEE. The length of the CDR3 is 15 residues.

The DNA for the CDR3 is TGCGCCAGCAGCTTGGTACTAGAAGGAGAGACCCAGTACTTC. This sequence encodes CASSLVLEGETQYF. This rearrangement joins TRBV5-1 to TRBJ2-5; tentative D call: TRBD2 (5 bases). The CDR3 is 14 amino acids. V lost 0 bases and J lost 4, with 10 bases in between. Germline V gives CDR1 SGHRS, CDR2 YFSETQ.

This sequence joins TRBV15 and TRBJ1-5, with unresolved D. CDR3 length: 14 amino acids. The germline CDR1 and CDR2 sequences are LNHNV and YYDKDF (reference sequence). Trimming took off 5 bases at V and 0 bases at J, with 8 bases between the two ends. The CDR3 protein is CATSLGYSNQPQHF. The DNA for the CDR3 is TGTGCCACCAGCCTCGGTTATAGCAATCAGCCCCAGCATTTT.

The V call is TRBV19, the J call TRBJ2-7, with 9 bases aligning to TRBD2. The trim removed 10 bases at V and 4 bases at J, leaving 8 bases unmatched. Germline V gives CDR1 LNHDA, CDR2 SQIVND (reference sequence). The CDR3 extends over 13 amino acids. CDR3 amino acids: CATRGSGRYEQYF. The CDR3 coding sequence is TGTGCCACCCGGGGTAGCGGGAGATACGAGCAGTACTTC.

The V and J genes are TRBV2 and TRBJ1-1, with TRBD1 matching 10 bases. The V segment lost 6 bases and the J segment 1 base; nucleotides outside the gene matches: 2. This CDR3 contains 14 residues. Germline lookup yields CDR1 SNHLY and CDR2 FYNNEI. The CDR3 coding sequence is TGTGCCAGCAGCCGGGACAGGGGGAACACTGAAGCTTTCTTT. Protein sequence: CASSRDRGNTEAFF.

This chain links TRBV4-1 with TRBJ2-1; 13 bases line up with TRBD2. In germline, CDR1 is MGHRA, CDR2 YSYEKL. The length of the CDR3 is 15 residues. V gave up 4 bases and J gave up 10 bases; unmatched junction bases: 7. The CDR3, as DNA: TGCGCCAGCAGCCGGACTAGCGGGGGCCCTCGGGAGCAGTTCTTC. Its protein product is CASSRTSGGPREQFF.

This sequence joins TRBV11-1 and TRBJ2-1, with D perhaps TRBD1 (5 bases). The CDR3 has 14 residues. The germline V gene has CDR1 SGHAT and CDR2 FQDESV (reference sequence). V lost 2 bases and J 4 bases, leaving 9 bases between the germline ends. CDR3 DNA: TGTGCCAGCAGCTTACCAGGGCCATACAATGAGCAGTTCTTC. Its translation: CASSLPGPYNEQFF. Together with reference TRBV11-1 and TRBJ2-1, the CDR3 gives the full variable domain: EAEVAQSPRYKITEKSQAVAFWCDPISGHATLYWYRQILGQGPELLVQFQDESVVDDSQLPKDRFSAERLKGVDSTLKIQPAELGDSAMYLCASSLPGPYNEQFFGPGTRLTVL.

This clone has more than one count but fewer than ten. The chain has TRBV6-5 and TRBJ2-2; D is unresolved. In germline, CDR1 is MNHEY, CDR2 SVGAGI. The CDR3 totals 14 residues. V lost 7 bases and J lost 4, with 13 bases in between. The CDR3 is CASTGDPSTGELFF. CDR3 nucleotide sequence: TGTGCCAGCACCGGAGACCCCAGCACCGGGGAGCTGTTTTTT.

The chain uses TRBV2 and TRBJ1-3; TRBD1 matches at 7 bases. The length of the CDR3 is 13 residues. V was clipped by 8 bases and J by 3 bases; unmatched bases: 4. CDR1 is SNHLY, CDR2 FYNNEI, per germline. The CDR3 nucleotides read TGTGCCAGCGTTACAGGGGATGGAAACACCATATATTTT. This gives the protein CASVTGDGNTIYF.

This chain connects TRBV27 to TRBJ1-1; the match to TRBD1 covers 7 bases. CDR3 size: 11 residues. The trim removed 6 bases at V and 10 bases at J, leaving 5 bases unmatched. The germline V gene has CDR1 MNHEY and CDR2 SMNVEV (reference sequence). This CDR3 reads CASRKGASAFF. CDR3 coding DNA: TGTGCCAGCAGAAAGGGGGCTTCAGCTTTCTTT.

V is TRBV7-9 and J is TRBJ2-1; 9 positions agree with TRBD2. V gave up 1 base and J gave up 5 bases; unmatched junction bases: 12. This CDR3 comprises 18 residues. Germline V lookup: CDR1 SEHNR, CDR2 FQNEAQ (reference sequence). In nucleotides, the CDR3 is TGTGCCAGCAGCTTAGGAGGTAGGGGACTAGCCTTCGACAATGAGCAGTTCTTC. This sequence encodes CASSLGGRGLAFDNEQFF.

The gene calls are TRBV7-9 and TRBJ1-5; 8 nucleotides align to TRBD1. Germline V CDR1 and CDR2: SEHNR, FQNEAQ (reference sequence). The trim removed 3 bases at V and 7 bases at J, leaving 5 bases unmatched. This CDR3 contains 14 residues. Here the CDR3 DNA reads TGTGCCAGCAGCTTTTGGACAGGGCGGCAGCCCCAGCATTTT. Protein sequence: CASSFWTGRQPQHF.